Included here is one TCR beta chain sequence, with context. Its matching antigen is unknown. The germline V gene encodes CDR1 LNHDA and CDR2 SQIVND (reference sequence). V was cut by 3 bases and J by 6 bases, with 11 bases left in between. The CDR3 loop spans 13 amino acids. The entry originates in a study of cytomegalovirus exposure and HLA in healthy donors. Overall study context: There were fewer than 500 genotyped donors. Of these, 81% fell in the genetic ancestry cluster associated with self-reported Caucasian donors.

Whereas donors were nominally healthy upon sampling, unrecorded immune exposures were probable. Study-wide results and limits: The authors reported that TCR beta sequences could predict HLA-A and HLA-B alleles. These predictions were accurate for most subjects in the first cohort.

13 Jbeta primers and 60 Vbeta primers were used for the PCR. Profiling relied on immunoSEQ multiplex PCR, and the TCRdb table lists in-frame clones only, not all of them. The sample shows about 110,000 clones, 79% of them seen only once. The origin of this receptor is a young man in good health and CMV-seropositive. The source material was PBMCs. This chain connects TRBV19 to TRBJ1-2; D may be TRBD1 (5 bases). The CDR3 DNA is TGTGCCAGTAGTATCAACAGGCTTAATGGCTACACCTTC. Protein: CASSINRLNGYTF.